One sample yielded the 12 T cell receptor beta chains listed below, sequenced in a study of blood T cell repertoires in COVID-19. TCRdb's copy holds only in-frame clones and misses some; the assay was immunoSEQ multiplex PCR. The sample has approximately 300,000 clones; around four fifths are singletons. Material: peripheral blood. The receptors come from a woman in her forties or fifties with active or convalescent COVID-19.

This clone was picked up a small number of times. The rearrangement uses TRBV5-1 and TRBJ2-7, with D perhaps TRBD1 (5 bases). The CDR3 contains 15 residues. The germline V and J ends were trimmed by 0 bases and 6 bases, with 16 bases remaining between them. The germline V gene has CDR1 SGHRS and CDR2 YFSETQ. The CDR3 region has the DNA TGCGCCAGCAGCTTGGCCAGGGCCGGGTATGCCGAGCAGTACTTC. Its translation is CASSLARAGYAEQYF.

This chain connects TRBV9 to TRBJ2-7, with D possibly TRBD2 on 6 matching bases. The CDR3 contains 16 residues. Trimming removed 0 bases from V and 5 bases from J, with 18 bases in between. In germline, CDR1 is SGDLS, CDR2 YYNGEE. CDR3 DNA: TGTGCCAGCAGCGTAGAGGGTGGAGGGACTGTGGACGAGCAGTACTTC. This encodes CASSVEGGGTVDEQYF.

This chain connects TRBV10-3 to TRBJ2-3, with 15 bases matching TRBD2. The trim removed 6 bases at V and 9 bases at J, leaving 10 bases unmatched. CDR3 length equals 16 residues. Germline-derived CDR1 and CDR2 are ENHRY and SYGVKD. CDR3 loop: CAIRETGTSGRYTQYF. The DNA for the CDR3 is TGTGCCATCAGGGAAACCGGGACTAGCGGGAGGTACACGCAGTATTTT.

This clone has just one count. The genes are TRBV4-1 and TRBJ2-1, with 9 positions matching TRBD2. The V segment lost 6 bases and the J segment 7 bases; nucleotides outside the gene matches: 7. The CDR3 spans 14 residues. Germline CDR1 reads MGHRA; CDR2 reads YSYEKL. CDR3 nucleotides: TGCGCCAGCAGATATCTAGCGGGACTGAATGAGCAGTTCTTC. Its translation is CASRYLAGLNEQFF.

This chain links TRBV6-5 with TRBJ1-1; D is undetermined. V was clipped by 7 bases and J by 5 bases, with 20 bases between them. The CDR3 spans 15 residues. The germline V gene has CDR1 MNHEY and CDR2 SVGAGI. CDR3 in amino acids: CASTPERVSGTEAFF. The CDR3, as DNA: TGTGCCAGCACCCCCGAGCGTGTGTCGGGGACTGAAGCTTTCTTT.

About this clone: A read error may account for a junction end that differs from germline. V is TRBV6-1 and J is TRBJ2-7, with TRBD1 as a possible D gene (6 bases). In germline, CDR1 is MNHNS, CDR2 SASEGT. The CDR3 length is 17 residues. In DNA form, the CDR3 reads TGTGCCAGCAGCGAAGGTCCCAGGGGCGAATACTCCTACGAGCAGTACTTC. Its translation: CASSEGPRGEYSYEQYF.

As for this clone: The same CDR3 is also encoded by other DNA sequences in this sample. The rearrangement uses TRBV5-6 and TRBJ2-1, with 9 nucleotides matching TRBD2. The CDR3 length is 16 residues. Losses at the gene ends were 4 bases for V and 1 base for J; bases not matched to a gene: 6. The germline CDR1 and CDR2 sequences are SGHDT and YYEEEE. CDR3 region: CASSLGTSLSYNEQFF. The DNA of the CDR3 is TGTGCCAGCAGCCTGGGGACTAGCTTATCCTACAATGAGCAGTTCTTC.

The chain combines TRBV19 with TRBJ2-7; no clear D gene. Germline CDR1 reads LNHDA; CDR2 reads SQIVND (reference sequence). The CDR3 runs 11 residues. V dropped 5 bases and J dropped 5 bases, with 7 bases sitting between them. CDR3 in DNA: TGTGCCAGTAGTGGAGCCCACGAGCAGTACTTC. The encoded protein is CASSGAHEQYF.

This chain uses TRBV19 with TRBJ1-2, with 9 bases that match TRBD1. CDR3 size: 13 residues. V lost 5 bases, J lost 8 bases, and 6 bases stayed unmatched. Per the germline V gene, CDR1 is LNHDA and CDR2 is SQIVND (reference sequence). CDR3 amino acids: CASSFTTGGGYTF. DNA for the CDR3: TGTGCCAGTAGTTTCACGACAGGGGGAGGCTACACCTTC.

The chain couples TRBV10-3 to TRBJ1-1; TRBD1 matches 10 bases. J lost 4 bases, V lost 4 bases, and 6 bases had no gene match. Germline V gene data show CDR1 as ENHRY and CDR2 as SYGVKD. The CDR3 is made up of 15 amino acids. The CDR3 protein is CAISGRTGGSTEAFF. CDR3 DNA: TGTGCCATCAGTGGGAGGACAGGGGGGAGCACTGAAGCTTTCTTT.

This chain connects TRBV11-1 to TRBJ2-7; 13 nucleotides align to TRBD2. The V gene end was trimmed by 5 bases and the J gene end by 3 bases; junction bases not matched to a gene: 4. This CDR3 is built from 15 residues. Looked up from germline, CDR1 is SGHAT and CDR2 is FQDESV (reference sequence). The CDR3 here is CASSPWTSGSYEQYF. Here the CDR3 DNA reads TGTGCCAGCAGCCCCTGGACTAGCGGGAGCTACGAGCAGTACTTC.

The J gene is TRBJ2-3, the V gene TRBV7-9; D is unclear. This CDR3 is built from 11 residues. CDR1 SEHNR and CDR2 FQNEAQ come from the germline V gene (reference sequence). V lost 4 bases and J lost 3, with 2 bases in between. CDR3 nucleotides: TGTGCCAGCAGCTCAACAGATACGCAGTATTTT. Amino acid sequence: CASSSTDTQYF.